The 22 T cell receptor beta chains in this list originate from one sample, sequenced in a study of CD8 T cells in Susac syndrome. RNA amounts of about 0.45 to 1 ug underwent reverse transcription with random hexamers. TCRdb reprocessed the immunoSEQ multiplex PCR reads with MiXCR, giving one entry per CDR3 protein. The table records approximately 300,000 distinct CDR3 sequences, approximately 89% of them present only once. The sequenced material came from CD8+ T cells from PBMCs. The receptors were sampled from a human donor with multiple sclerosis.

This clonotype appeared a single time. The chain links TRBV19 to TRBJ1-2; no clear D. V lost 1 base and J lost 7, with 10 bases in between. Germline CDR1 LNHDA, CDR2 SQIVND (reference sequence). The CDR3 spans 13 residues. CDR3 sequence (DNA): TGTGCCAGTAGTATAGCCAGTTCGGGTGGCTACACCTTC. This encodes CASSIASSGGYTF.

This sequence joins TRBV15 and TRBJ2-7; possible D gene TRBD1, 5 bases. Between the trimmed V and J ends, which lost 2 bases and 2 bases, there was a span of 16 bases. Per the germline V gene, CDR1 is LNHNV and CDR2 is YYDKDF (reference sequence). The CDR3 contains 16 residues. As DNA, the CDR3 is TGTGCCACCAGCAGACCGTCCTCGGACAACACCTACGAGCAGTACTTC. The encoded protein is CATSRPSSDNTYEQYF.

CDR3 sequence reads: CSVGVWDSYQETQYF. The DNA for the CDR3 is TGCAGCGTTGGGGTTTGGGACAGCTACCAAGAGACCCAGTACTTC. The chain employs TRBV29-1 and TRBJ2-5; 7 nucleotides align to TRBD1. Unmatched junction bases numbered 8, after V lost 4 bases and J lost 0 bases. Germline V gene sequence: CDR1 SQVTM, CDR2 ANQGSEA. The CDR3 runs 15 residues.

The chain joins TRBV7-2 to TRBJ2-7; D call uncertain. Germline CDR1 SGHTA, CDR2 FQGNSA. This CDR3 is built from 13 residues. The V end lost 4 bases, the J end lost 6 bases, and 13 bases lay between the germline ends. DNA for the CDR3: TGTGCCAGCAGCTCCGTCCTTATAAGCGAGCAGTACTTC. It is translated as CASSSVLISEQYF.

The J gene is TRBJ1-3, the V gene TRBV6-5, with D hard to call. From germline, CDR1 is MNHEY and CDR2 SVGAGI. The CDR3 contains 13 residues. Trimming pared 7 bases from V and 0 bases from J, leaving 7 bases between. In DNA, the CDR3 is TGTGCCAGCATTGGAGGCTCTGGAAACACCATATATTTT. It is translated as CASIGGSGNTIYF.

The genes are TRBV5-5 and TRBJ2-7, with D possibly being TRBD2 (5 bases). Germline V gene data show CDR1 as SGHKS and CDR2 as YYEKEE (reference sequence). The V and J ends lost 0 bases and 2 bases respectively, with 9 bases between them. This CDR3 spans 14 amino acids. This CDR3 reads CASSLGGLAYEQYF. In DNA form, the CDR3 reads TGTGCCAGCAGCTTGGGAGGACTGGCCTACGAGCAGTACTTC.

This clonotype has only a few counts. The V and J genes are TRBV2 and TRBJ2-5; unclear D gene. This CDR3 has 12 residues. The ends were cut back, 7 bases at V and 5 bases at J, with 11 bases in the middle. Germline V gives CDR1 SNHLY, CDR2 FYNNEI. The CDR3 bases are TGTGCCAGCATTTTAAGTGGGGAGACCCAGTACTTC. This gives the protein CASILSGETQYF.

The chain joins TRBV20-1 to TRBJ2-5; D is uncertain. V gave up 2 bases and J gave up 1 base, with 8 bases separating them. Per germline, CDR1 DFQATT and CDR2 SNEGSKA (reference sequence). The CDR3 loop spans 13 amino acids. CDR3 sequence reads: CSARYGIQETQYF. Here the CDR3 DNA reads TGCAGTGCTAGATACGGTATCCAAGAGACCCAGTACTTC.

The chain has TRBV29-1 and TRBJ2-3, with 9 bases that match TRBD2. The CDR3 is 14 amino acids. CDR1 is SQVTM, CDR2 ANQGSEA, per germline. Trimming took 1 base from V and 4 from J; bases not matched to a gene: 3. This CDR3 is CSVEGTSVADTQYF. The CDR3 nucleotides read TGCAGCGTTGAAGGGACTAGCGTGGCAGATACGCAGTATTTT.

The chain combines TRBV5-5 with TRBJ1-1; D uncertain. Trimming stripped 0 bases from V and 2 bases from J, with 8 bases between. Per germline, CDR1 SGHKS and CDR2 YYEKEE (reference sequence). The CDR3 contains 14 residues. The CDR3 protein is CASSLVVPNTEAFF. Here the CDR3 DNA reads TGTGCCAGCAGCTTGGTAGTCCCAAACACTGAAGCTTTCTTT.

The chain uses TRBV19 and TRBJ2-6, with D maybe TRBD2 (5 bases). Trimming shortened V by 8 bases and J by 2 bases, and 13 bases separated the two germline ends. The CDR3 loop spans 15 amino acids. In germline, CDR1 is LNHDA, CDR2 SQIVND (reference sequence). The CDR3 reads CASSGNPPGANVLTF. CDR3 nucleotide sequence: TGTGCCAGTTCCGGGAACCCACCTGGGGCCAACGTCCTGACTTTC.

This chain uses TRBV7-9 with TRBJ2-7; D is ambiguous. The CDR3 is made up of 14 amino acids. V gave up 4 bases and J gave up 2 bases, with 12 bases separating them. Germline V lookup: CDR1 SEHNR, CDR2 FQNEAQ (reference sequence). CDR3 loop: CASSSIQSAYEQYF. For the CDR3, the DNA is TGTGCCAGCAGCTCCATACAGTCAGCCTACGAGCAGTACTTC.

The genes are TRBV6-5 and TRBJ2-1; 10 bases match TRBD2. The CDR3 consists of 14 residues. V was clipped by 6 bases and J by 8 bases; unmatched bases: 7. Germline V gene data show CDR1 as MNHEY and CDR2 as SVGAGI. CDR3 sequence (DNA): TGTGCCAGCAGAGGAGCGGGGGGGCCCCATGAGCAGTTCTTC. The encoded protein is CASRGAGGPHEQFF.

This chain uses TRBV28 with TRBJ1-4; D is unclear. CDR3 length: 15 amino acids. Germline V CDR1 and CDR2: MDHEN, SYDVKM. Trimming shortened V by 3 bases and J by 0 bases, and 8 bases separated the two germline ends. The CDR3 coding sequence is TGTGCCAGCAGTTTGATGGATGCAACTAATGAAAAACTGTTTTTT. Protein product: CASSLMDATNEKLFF.

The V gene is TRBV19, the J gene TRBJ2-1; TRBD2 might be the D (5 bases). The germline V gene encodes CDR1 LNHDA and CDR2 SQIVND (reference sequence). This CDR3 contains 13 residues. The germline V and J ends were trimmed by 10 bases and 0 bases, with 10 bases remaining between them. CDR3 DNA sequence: TGTGCCACCGGACTTGACTCCTACAATGAGCAGTTCTTC. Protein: CATGLDSYNEQFF.

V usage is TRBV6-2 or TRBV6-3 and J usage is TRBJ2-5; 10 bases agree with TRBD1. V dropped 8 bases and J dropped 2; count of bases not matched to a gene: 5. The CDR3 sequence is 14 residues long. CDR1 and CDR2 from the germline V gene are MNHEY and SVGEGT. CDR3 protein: CASGTGVPQETQYF. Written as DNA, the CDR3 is TGTGCCAGCGGGACAGGGGTCCCACAAGAGACCCAGTACTTC.

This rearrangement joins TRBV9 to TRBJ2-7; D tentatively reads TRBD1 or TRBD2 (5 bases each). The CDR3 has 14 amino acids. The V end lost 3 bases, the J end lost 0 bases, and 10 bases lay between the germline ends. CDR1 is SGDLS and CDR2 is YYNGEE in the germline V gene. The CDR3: CASSAYGTSYEQYF. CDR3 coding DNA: TGTGCCAGCAGCGCCTATGGGACCTCCTACGAGCAGTACTTC.

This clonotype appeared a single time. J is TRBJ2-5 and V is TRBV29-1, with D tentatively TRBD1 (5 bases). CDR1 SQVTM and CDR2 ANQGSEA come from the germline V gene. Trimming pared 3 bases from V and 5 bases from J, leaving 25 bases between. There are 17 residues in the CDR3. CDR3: CSVEEVPTAGFRETQYF. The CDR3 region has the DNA TGCAGCGTTGAGGAAGTACCAACGGCAGGGTTTCGGGAGACCCAGTACTTC.

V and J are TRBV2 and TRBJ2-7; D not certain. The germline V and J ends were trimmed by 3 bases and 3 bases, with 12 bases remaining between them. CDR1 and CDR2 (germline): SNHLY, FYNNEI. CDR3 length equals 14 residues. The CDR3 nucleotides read TGTGCCAGCAGTGATCCCTCCCTTGGCTACGAGCAGTACTTC. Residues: CASSDPSLGYEQYF.

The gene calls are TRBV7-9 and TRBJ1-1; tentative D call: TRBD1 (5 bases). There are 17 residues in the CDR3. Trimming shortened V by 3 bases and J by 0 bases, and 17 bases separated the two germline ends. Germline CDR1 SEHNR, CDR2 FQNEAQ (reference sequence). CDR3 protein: CASSFGRGTQMNTEAFF. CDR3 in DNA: TGTGCCAGCAGCTTCGGGCGGGGGACCCAGATGAACACTGAAGCTTTCTTT.

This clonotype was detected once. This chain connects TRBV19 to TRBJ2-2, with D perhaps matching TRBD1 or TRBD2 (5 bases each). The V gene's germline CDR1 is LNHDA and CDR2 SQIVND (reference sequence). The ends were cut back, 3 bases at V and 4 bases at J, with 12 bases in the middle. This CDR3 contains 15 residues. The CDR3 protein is CASSIIAGSTGELFF. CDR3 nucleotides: TGTGCCAGTAGTATCATCGCAGGGAGCACCGGGGAGCTGTTTTTT. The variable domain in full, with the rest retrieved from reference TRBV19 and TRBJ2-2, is DGGITQSPKYLFRKEGQNVTLSCEQNLNHDAMYWYRQDPGQGLRLIYYSQIVNDFQKGDIAEGYSVSREKKESFPLTVTSAQKNPTAFYLCASSIIAGSTGELFFGEGSRLTVL.

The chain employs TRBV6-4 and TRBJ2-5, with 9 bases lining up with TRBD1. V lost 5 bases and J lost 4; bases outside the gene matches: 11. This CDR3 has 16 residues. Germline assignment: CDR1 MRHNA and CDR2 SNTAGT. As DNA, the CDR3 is TGTGCCAGCAGTCCTGAGGCGGGACAGGGAGGAGAGACCCAGTACTTC. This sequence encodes CASSPEAGQGGETQYF.